The rows below give T cell receptor beta chains drawn from one sample of a study of CD8 T cells in Susac syndrome. TCRdb used MiXCR to reprocess the immunoSEQ multiplex PCR reads, holding one entry per CDR3 protein. The data show some 120,000 distinct CDR3 sequences, roughly 94% seen once. Specimen: CD4+ T cells from PBMCs. All receptors come from a human donor with multiple sclerosis. The CDR3 runs from the conserved cysteine through the conserved F or W. A D gene is named only where the DNA matches it firmly. Only part of the rows carry a size: once, few, many, or a class if the clone is expanded.

J gene: TRBJ2-2
V gene: TRBV30
D gene: TRBD2
clone size: .
CDR3 protein: CAWSVLGRKAGELFF
CDR3 DNA: TGTGCCTGGAGTGTACTCGGGAGGAAGGCCGGGGAGCTGTTTTTT

J gene: TRBJ2-7
V gene: TRBV30
D gene: .
clone size: .
CDR3 protein: CAWSAGVDRRDEQYF
CDR3 DNA: TGTGCCTGGAGTGCGGGGGTCGACCGTAGGGACGAGCAGTACTTC

J gene: TRBJ2-5
V gene: TRBV12-3/TRBV12-4
D gene: .
clone size: .
CDR3 protein: CASSRRTETQYF
CDR3 DNA: TGTGCCAGCAGCCGACGGACCGAGACCCAGTACTTC

J gene: TRBJ2-3
V gene: TRBV6-1
D gene: .
clone size: once
CDR3 protein: CASSPRLRDRSTDTQYF
CDR3 DNA: TGTGCCAGCAGTCCCAGATTACGAGACCGCAGCACAGATACGCAGTATTTT

J gene: TRBJ1-5
V gene: TRBV20-1
D gene: .
clone size: .
CDR3 protein: CSASQDSNQPQHF
CDR3 DNA: TGCAGTGCTAGCCAAGATAGCAATCAGCCCCAGCATTTT

J gene: TRBJ1-1
V gene: TRBV7-9
D gene: .
clone size: once
CDR3 protein: CASSLDGEGTEAFF
CDR3 DNA: TGTGCCAGCAGCTTAGACGGGGAGGGCACTGAAGCTTTCTTT

J gene: TRBJ2-5
V gene: TRBV11-2
D gene: .
clone size: .
CDR3 protein: CASSFTQQETQYF
CDR3 DNA: TGTGCCAGCAGCTTTACACAGCAAGAGACCCAGTACTTC

J gene: TRBJ2-2
V gene: TRBV2
D gene: .
clone size: once
CDR3 protein: CASSETGHQPPGELFF
CDR3 DNA: TGTGCCAGCAGTGAAACCGGTCATCAACCTCCCGGGGAGCTGTTTTTT

J gene: TRBJ2-7
V gene: TRBV12-3/TRBV12-4
D gene: .
clone size: .
CDR3 protein: CASSLGGGGTYEQYF
CDR3 DNA: TGTGCCAGCAGTTTAGGGGGTGGGGGGACCTACGAGCAGTACTTC

J gene: TRBJ2-5
V gene: TRBV20-1
D gene: .
clone size: .
CDR3 protein: CSALTGGETQYF
CDR3 DNA: TGCAGTGCTTTGACAGGCGGAGAGACCCAGTACTTC

J gene: TRBJ2-2
V gene: TRBV12-3/TRBV12-4
D gene: TRBD1
clone size: few
CDR3 protein: CASRPGTGNTGELFF
CDR3 DNA: TGTGCCAGCAGACCTGGGACAGGGAACACCGGGGAGCTGTTTTTT

J gene: TRBJ2-7
V gene: TRBV5-1
D gene: .
clone size: .
CDR3 protein: CASSRTGTLSYEQYF
CDR3 DNA: TGCGCCAGCAGCCGGACCGGGACTCTATCCTACGAGCAGTACTTC

J gene: TRBJ1-2
V gene: TRBV3-1
D gene: .
clone size: .
CDR3 protein: CASSQGVQIYGYTF
CDR3 DNA: TGTGCCAGCAGCCAAGGGGTCCAGATATATGGCTACACCTTC

J gene: TRBJ1-5
V gene: TRBV7-6
D gene: TRBD1
clone size: .
CDR3 protein: CASSAGQGGIQPQHF
CDR3 DNA: TGTGCCAGCAGCGCGGGACAGGGGGGTATTCAGCCCCAGCATTTT

J gene: TRBJ2-3
V gene: TRBV29-1
D gene: TRBD2
clone size: .
CDR3 protein: CSVEILAGVADTQYF
CDR3 DNA: TGCAGCGTTGAAATACTAGCGGGAGTCGCAGATACGCAGTATTTT

J gene: TRBJ1-1
V gene: TRBV29-1
D gene: .
clone size: .
CDR3 protein: CSVEKRDEAFF
CDR3 DNA: TGCAGCGTTGAGAAGCGAGATGAAGCTTTCTTT